Shown below are 23 T cell receptor beta chains from a single sample sequenced in a study of blood T cell repertoires in COVID-19. Measured with immunoSEQ multiplex PCR; TCRdb has only the in-frame clones, and not every one. The data contain roughly 310,000 clones, roughly nine tenths of them seen just once; the ten biggest clones take up about 2.4%. The sequencing sample was made of PBMCs or T cells enriched from blood (not recorded which). These receptors were collected from a man aged 55 to 70 who had recovered from COVID-19.

This chain connects TRBV2 to TRBJ1-5, with a weak D call TRBD1 (6 bases). Germline V CDR1 and CDR2: SNHLY, FYNNEI. The CDR3 loop spans 15 amino acids. The V end was cut by 7 bases, the J end by 4 bases, with 17 bases between. The CDR3 nucleotides read TGTGCCAGCACTCTCTACAGGGTAATAAATCAGCCCCAGCATTTT. Amino acid sequence: CASTLYRVINQPQHF.

The rearrangement links TRBV6-5 to TRBJ2-7; 8 positions agree with TRBD2. The V gene's germline CDR1 is MNHEY and CDR2 SVGAGI. With 5 bases clipped from V and 6 bases from J, the junction kept 9 bases outside the gene matches. The CDR3 totals 14 residues. CDR3 protein: CASSHGREILEQYF. The CDR3 region has the DNA TGTGCCAGCAGTCACGGGAGGGAAATTCTCGAGCAGTACTTC.

The rearrangement links TRBV9 to TRBJ2-1; weak D call: TRBD1 (6 bases). V lost 0 bases to trimming and J lost 4 bases, with 11 bases between them. The germline V gene has CDR1 SGDLS and CDR2 YYNGEE. The CDR3 is 15 amino acids. The CDR3 DNA reads TGTGCCAGCAGCGTAGTGGCAGGGGTATACAATGAGCAGTTCTTC. The encoded protein is CASSVVAGVYNEQFF.

The sample holds one count of this clone. The rearrangement joins TRBV19 to TRBJ1-2; 7 nucleotides line up with TRBD1. CDR1 LNHDA and CDR2 SQIVND come from the germline V gene (reference sequence). The CDR3 has 12 residues. The trim removed 5 bases at V and 9 bases at J, leaving 6 bases unmatched. DNA of the CDR3: TGTGCCAGTAGTGCCCACAGGGGAAGCTACACCTTC. Translation gives CASSAHRGSYTF.

The chain carries TRBV24-1 and TRBJ2-1; 10 nucleotides align to TRBD1. This CDR3 is 14 amino acids long. CDR1 KGHDR and CDR2 SFDVKD come from the germline V gene. J gave up 7 bases and V 3 bases, and 2 bases lay outside the gene matches. Written as DNA, the CDR3 is TGTGCCACCAGTGATCCGGACAGGGGGAATGAGCAGTTCTTC. Translation: CATSDPDRGNEQFF.

The chain employs TRBV5-6 and TRBJ2-5, with 7 bases fitting TRBD1. Trimming removed 0 bases from V and 14 bases from J; junction bases left unmatched: 7. CDR1 is SGHDT, CDR2 YYEEEE, per germline. The length of the CDR3 is 12 residues. CDR3: CASSLDRDSPYF. The CDR3 DNA reads TGTGCCAGCAGCTTGGACCGGGACAGCCCATACTTC.

This clone was counted once. This chain connects TRBV9 to TRBJ2-3; the match to TRBD2 covers 11 bases. The CDR3 covers 16 residues. V shed 3 bases, J shed 4 bases, and the junction held 7 bases outside the gene matches. Germline values: CDR1 SGDLS, CDR2 YYNGEE. CDR3 DNA: TGTGCCAGCAGCGCCCGACCGGGACTAGCGGCAGATACGCAGTATTTT. Its protein is CASSARPGLAADTQYF.

V is TRBV12-5 and J is TRBJ2-3; TRBD1 might be the D (6 bases). V lost 6 bases, J lost 0 bases, and 13 bases lay in between. This CDR3 comprises 15 residues. Germline CDR1 reads LGHNT; CDR2 reads FRNRAP. CDR3 coding DNA: TGTGCTAGTGGGCCGCAGGGGATTAGCACAGATACGCAGTATTTT. Amino acid sequence: CASGPQGISTDTQYF.

The chain combines TRBV24-1 with TRBJ2-4, with D possibly matching TRBD2 (5 bases). V was clipped by 4 bases and J by 3 bases, with 9 bases between them. CDR3 length equals 14 residues. The germline gives CDR1 KGHDR, CDR2 SFDVKD. CDR3 loop: CATSESGDKNIQYF. CDR3 bases: TGTGCCACCAGTGAATCCGGGGACAAAAACATTCAGTACTTC.

This chain connects TRBV11-1 to TRBJ2-3, with 7 bases matching TRBD1. V shed 3 bases, J shed 2 bases, and the junction held 8 bases outside the gene matches. The germline V gene encodes CDR1 SGHAT and CDR2 FQDESV (reference sequence). The CDR3 is 16 amino acids. The CDR3 reads CASSLQGGTPTDTQYF. DNA for the CDR3: TGTGCCAGCAGCTTGCAAGGGGGCACGCCCACAGATACGCAGTATTTT.

The chain links TRBV6-4 to TRBJ2-1; 10 positions match TRBD2. The CDR3 sequence is 17 residues long. V lost 3 bases and J lost 5; bases outside the gene matches: 10. CDR1 and CDR2 (germline): MRHNA, SNTAGT. CDR3 protein: CASSERRAGGNDNEQFF. As DNA, the CDR3 is TGTGCCAGCAGTGAAAGGAGAGCGGGAGGGAATGACAATGAGCAGTTCTTC.

V usage is TRBV20-1 and J usage is TRBJ1-2, with D uncertain. This CDR3 is built from 11 residues. Germline V lookup: CDR1 DFQATT, CDR2 SNEGSKA (reference sequence). V dropped 3 bases and J dropped 6 bases, with 8 bases sitting between them. The CDR3 nucleotides are TGCAGTGCTAGTGAGAGGGATGGCTACACCTTC. Its translation is CSASERDGYTF.

This chain links TRBV5-6 with TRBJ1-2; D ambiguous. V lost 2 bases, J lost 0 bases, and 11 bases lay in between. Germline V lookup: CDR1 SGHDT, CDR2 YYEEEE. The CDR3 consists of 15 residues. The CDR3, as DNA: TGTGCCAGCAGCTTTTTCCAGGAACCTAACTATGGCTACACCTTC. It codes for CASSFFQEPNYGYTF.

The chain links TRBV30 to TRBJ1-4; tentative D call: TRBD1 (6 bases). V lost 2 bases and J lost 5, with 15 bases in between. Germline CDR1 GTSNPN, CDR2 SVGIG (reference sequence). The CDR3 consists of 15 residues. The CDR3 region has the DNA TGTGCCTGGAGTCTCCTGGCAGGGGTAAATGAAAAACTGTTTTTT. Amino acids: CAWSLLAGVNEKLFF.

The V and J genes are TRBV5-1 and TRBJ2-3; D is ambiguous. V was cut by 7 bases and J by 0 bases, with 15 bases left in between. This CDR3 comprises 15 residues. Germline CDR1 SGHRS, CDR2 YFSETQ. The CDR3 DNA is TGCGCCAGCCGCCGAGCAGGATCTAGCACAGATACGCAGTATTTT. Translated, it gives CASRRAGSSTDTQYF.

The V call is TRBV3-1 (or the pseudogene TRBV3-2), the J call TRBJ1-6; 7 bases agree with TRBD1. V shed 1 base and J 0 bases; nucleotides not matched to a gene: 3. Germline lookup yields CDR1 LGHDT and CDR2 YNNKEL (reference sequence). The CDR3 has 17 residues. The CDR3 sequence: CASSQGQGNSYNSPLHF. CDR3 coding DNA: TGTGCCAGCAGCCAAGGACAGGGAAACTCCTATAATTCACCCCTCCACTTT.

The J gene is TRBJ1-1, the V gene TRBV18; TRBD1 aligns across 9 bases. Germline CDR1 and CDR2: KGHSH and LQKENI. The CDR3 is 15 amino acids. V trimming: 6 bases; J trimming: 2 bases; junction bases outside the gene matches: 7. DNA for the CDR3: TGTGCCAGCTCTCGCCGGACAGGGGAAAACACTGAAGCTTTCTTT. It translates to CASSRRTGENTEAFF.

With respect to this clone: Other nucleotide sequences from this sample produce the same CDR3. This chain links TRBV9 with TRBJ1-1; D is unresolved. The CDR3 spans 13 residues. CDR1 and CDR2 from the germline V gene are SGDLS and YYNGEE. V lost 4 bases, J lost 1 base, and 8 bases lay in between. CDR3 nucleotides: TGTGCCAGCAGCACTACGGGGAACACTGAAGCTTTCTTT. Protein sequence: CASSTTGNTEAFF.

The chain uses TRBV6-5 and TRBJ2-7, with 9 nucleotides matching TRBD1. This CDR3 is 16 amino acids long. From germline, CDR1 is MNHEY and CDR2 SVGAGI. With 4 bases clipped from V and 3 bases from J, the junction kept 10 bases outside the gene matches. The CDR3 protein is CASSLLGQGPNYEQYF. Here the CDR3 DNA reads TGTGCCAGCAGTTTGCTTGGACAGGGGCCCAACTACGAGCAGTACTTC.

V gene TRBV11-2 combines with J gene TRBJ1-1, with a weak D call TRBD1 (5 bases). V was pared by 5 bases and J by 5 bases, with 15 bases between. Germline V gene sequence: CDR1 SGHAT, CDR2 FQNNGV. CDR3 length: 14 residues. CDR3 loop: CASSVSLGATEAFF. CDR3 coding DNA: TGTGCCAGCAGCGTCAGCTTAGGGGCAACTGAAGCTTTCTTT.

The chain joins TRBV19 to TRBJ2-1; 8 bases agree with TRBD1. V shed 7 bases, J shed 4 bases, and the junction held 12 bases outside the gene matches. The germline gives CDR1 LNHDA, CDR2 SQIVND (reference sequence). The CDR3 totals 16 residues. The CDR3 DNA reads TGTGCCAGTACACCAACCCAGACAGGGGAGTACAATGAGCAGTTCTTC. This encodes CASTPTQTGEYNEQFF. Variable domain in full (rest from reference TRBV19 and TRBJ2-1): DGGITQSPKYLFRKEGQNVTLSCEQNLNHDAMYWYRQDPGQGLRLIYYSQIVNDFQKGDIAEGYSVSREKKESFPLTVTSAQKNPTAFYLCASTPTQTGEYNEQFFGPGTRLTVL.

This chain links TRBV3-1 (or the pseudogene TRBV3-2) with TRBJ2-2; D possibly corresponds to TRBD1 (6 bases). The CDR3 runs to 14 residues. Trimming pared 5 bases from V and 3 bases from J, leaving 10 bases between. Per the germline V gene, CDR1 is LGHDT and CDR2 is YNNKEL (reference sequence). The CDR3 protein is CASSSGTHTGELFF. As DNA, the CDR3 is TGTGCCAGCAGCTCCGGGACACACACCGGGGAGCTGTTTTTT.

This chain connects TRBV9 to TRBJ2-7, with D hard to call. CDR3 size: 14 residues. The V end lost 4 bases, the J end lost 5 bases, and 16 bases lay between the germline ends. CDR1 is SGDLS, CDR2 YYNGEE, per germline. CDR3 nucleotides: TGTGCCAGCAGCCCGTTTGGTCTCGCTAACGAGCAGTACTTC. Its protein is CASSPFGLANEQYF.